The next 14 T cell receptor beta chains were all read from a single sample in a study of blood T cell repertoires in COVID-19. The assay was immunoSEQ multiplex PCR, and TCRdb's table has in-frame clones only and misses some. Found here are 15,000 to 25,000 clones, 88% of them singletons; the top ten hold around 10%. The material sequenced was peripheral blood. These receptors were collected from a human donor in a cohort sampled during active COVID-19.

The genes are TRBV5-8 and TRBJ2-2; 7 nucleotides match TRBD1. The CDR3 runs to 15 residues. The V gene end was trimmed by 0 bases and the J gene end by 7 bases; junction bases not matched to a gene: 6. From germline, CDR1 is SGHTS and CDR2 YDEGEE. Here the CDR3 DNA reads TGTGCCAGCAGCTTGGCGTGGACAGGCTTCGGGGAGCTGTTTTTT. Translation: CASSLAWTGFGELFF. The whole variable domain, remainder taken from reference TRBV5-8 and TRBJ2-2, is EAGVTQSPTHLIKTRGQQATLRCSPISGHTSVYWYQQALGLGLQFLLWYDEGEERNRGNFPPRFSGRQFPNYSSELNVNALELEDSALYLCASSLAWTGFGELFFGEGSRLTVL.

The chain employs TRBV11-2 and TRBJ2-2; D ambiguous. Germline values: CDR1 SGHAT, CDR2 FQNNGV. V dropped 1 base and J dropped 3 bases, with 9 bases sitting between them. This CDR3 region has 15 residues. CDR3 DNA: TGTGCCAGCAGCTTAGGCCTGAGAGACACCGGGGAGCTGTTTTTT. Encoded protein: CASSLGLRDTGELFF. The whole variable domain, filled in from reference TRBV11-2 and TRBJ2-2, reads EAGVAQSPRYKIIEKRQSVAFWCNPISGHATLYWYQQILGQGPKLLIQFQNNGVVDDSQLPKDRFSAERLKGVDSTLKIQPAKLEDSAVYLCASSLGLRDTGELFFGEGSRLTVL.

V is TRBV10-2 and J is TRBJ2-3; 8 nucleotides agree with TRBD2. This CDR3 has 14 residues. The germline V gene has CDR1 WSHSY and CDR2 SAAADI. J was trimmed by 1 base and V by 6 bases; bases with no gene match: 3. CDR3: CASSQAGGTDTQYF. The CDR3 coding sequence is TGCGCCAGCAGCCAAGCGGGGGGCACAGATACGCAGTATTTT.

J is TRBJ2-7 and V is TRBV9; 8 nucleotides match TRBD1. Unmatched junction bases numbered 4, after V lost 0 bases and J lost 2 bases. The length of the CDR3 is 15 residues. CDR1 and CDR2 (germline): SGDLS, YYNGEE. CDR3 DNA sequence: TGTGCCAGCAGCGTAGATGGACAGGGTACCTACGAGCAGTACTTC. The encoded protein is CASSVDGQGTYEQYF.

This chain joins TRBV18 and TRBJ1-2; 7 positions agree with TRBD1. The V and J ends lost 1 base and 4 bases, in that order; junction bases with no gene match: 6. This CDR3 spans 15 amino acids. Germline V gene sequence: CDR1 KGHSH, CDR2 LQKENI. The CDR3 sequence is CASSPRQGDLYGYTF. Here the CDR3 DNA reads TGTGCCAGCTCACCACGCCAGGGGGACCTCTATGGCTACACCTTC.

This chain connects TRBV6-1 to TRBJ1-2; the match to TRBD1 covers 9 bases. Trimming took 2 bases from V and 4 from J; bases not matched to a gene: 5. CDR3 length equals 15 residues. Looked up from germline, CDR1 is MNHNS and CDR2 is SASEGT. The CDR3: CASSESDRGGYGYTF. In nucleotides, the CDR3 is TGTGCCAGCAGTGAATCGGACAGGGGTGGCTATGGCTACACCTTC.

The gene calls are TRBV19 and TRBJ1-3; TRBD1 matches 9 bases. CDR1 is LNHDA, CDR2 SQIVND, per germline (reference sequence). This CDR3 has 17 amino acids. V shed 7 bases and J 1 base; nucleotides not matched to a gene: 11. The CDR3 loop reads CASTDITGGLSGNTIYF. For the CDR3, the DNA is TGTGCCAGTACCGACATCACAGGGGGCCTATCTGGAAACACCATATATTTT.

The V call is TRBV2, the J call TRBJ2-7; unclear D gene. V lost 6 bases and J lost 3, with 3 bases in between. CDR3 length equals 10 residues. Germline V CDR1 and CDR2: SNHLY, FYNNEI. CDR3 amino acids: CASSYYEQYF. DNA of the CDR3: TGTGCCAGCAGCTACTACGAGCAGTACTTC.

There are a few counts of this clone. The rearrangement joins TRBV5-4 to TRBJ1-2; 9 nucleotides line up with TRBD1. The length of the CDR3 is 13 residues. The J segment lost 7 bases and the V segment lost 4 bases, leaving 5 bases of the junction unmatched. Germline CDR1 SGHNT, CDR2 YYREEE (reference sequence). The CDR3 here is CASSGGTGLGYTF. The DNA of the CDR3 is TGTGCCAGCAGCGGCGGGACAGGGCTTGGCTACACCTTC.

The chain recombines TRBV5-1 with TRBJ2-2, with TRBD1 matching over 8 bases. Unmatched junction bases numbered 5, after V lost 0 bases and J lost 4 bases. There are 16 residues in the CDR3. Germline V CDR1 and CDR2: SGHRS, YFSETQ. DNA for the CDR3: TGCGCCAGCAGCTTGGCCCAGGGGGCCGGCACCGGGGAGCTGTTTTTT. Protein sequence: CASSLAQGAGTGELFF.

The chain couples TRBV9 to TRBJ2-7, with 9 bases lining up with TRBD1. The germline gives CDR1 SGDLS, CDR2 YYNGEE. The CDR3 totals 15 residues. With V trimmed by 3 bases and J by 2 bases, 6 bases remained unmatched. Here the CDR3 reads CASSAGQGPTYEQYF. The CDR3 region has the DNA TGTGCCAGCAGCGCGGGACAGGGTCCCACCTACGAGCAGTACTTC. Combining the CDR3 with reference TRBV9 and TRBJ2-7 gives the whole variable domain DSGVTQTPKHLITATGQRVTLRCSPRSGDLSVYWYQQSLDQGLQFLIQYYNGEERAKGNILERFSAQQFPDLHSELNLSSLELGDSALYFCASSAGQGPTYEQYFGPGTRLTVT.

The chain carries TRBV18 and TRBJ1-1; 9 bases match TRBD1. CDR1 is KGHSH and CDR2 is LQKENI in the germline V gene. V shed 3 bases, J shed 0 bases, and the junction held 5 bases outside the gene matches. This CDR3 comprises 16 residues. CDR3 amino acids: CASSPGTGWLNTEAFF. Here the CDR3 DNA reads TGTGCCAGCTCACCCGGGACAGGGTGGTTGAACACTGAAGCTTTCTTT.

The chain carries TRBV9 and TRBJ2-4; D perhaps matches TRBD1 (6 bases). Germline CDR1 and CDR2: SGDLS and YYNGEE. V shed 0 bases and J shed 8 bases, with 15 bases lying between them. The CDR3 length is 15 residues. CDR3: CASSVDGNRVDIQYF. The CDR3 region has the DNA TGTGCCAGCAGCGTAGACGGAAACAGGGTCGACATTCAGTACTTC. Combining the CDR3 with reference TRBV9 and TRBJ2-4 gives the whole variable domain DSGVTQTPKHLITATGQRVTLRCSPRSGDLSVYWYQQSLDQGLQFLIQYYNGEERAKGNILERFSAQQFPDLHSELNLSSLELGDSALYFCASSVDGNRVDIQYFGAGTRLSVL.

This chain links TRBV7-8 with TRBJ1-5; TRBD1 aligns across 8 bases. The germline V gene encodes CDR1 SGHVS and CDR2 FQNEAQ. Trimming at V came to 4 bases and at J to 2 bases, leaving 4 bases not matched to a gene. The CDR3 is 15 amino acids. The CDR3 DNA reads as TGTGCCAGCAGCTCGACAGGGGTTGGCAATCAGCCCCAGCATTTT. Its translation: CASSSTGVGNQPQHF.